These 25 T cell receptor beta chains came from one sample sequenced in a study of cytomegalovirus exposure and HLA in healthy donors. The PCR used 60 Vbeta and 13 Jbeta primers. TCRdb's table, derived via immunoSEQ multiplex PCR, lists solely in-frame clones and lacks some. The sample has 85,000 to 130,000 clones, 75% seen once; the top ten hold roughly 2.5%. The specimen sequenced was PBMCs. Source of these receptors: a man between 40 and 49 years old in good health and CMV-seronegative.

V and J are TRBV7-2 and TRBJ2-1; 11 nucleotides align to TRBD2. This CDR3 has 16 residues. Germline assignment: CDR1 SGHTA and CDR2 FQGNSA. The ends lost 4 bases at V and 4 bases at J; junction bases unmatched: 6. The CDR3 nucleotides are TGTGCCAGCAGCTCACCGACTAGCGGGGCGTACAATGAGCAGTTCTTC. It yields the protein CASSSPTSGAYNEQFF. The whole variable domain, filled in from reference TRBV7-2 and TRBJ2-1, reads GAGVSQSPSNKVTEKGKDVELRCDPISGHTALYWYRQSLGQGLEFLIYFQGNSAPDKSGLPSDRFSAERTGGSVSTLTIQRTQQEDSAVYLCASSSPTSGAYNEQFFGPGTRLTVL.

For the CDR3, the DNA is TGTGCCAGCAGTGGGGTTAGACAGTATGGCTACACCTTC. This encodes CASSGVRQYGYTF. This chain links TRBV14 with TRBJ1-2; TRBD1 might be the D (5 bases). With 6 bases removed from V and 5 bases from J, the gap between germline ends came to 13 bases. CDR3 length equals 13 residues. Germline V CDR1 and CDR2: SGHDN, FVKESK.

The J gene is TRBJ2-1, the V gene TRBV2; 8 positions agree with TRBD2. After removal of 10 bases from V and 8 bases from J, the junction contained 13 bases not matched to a gene. The CDR3 runs 14 residues. The V gene's germline CDR1 is SNHLY and CDR2 FYNNEI. CDR3 nucleotide sequence: TGTGCCACATTGGCGGGGGGATTTATCGATGAGCAGTTCTTC. This sequence encodes CATLAGGFIDEQFF.

CDR3 DNA sequence: TGTGCCAGCAGCTCTCAGGGGGGACTAGCGGGGAGCACCGGGGAGCTGTTTTTT. Translation: CASSSQGGLAGSTGELFF. The chain couples TRBV7-3 to TRBJ2-2, with 13 bases aligning to TRBD2. The CDR3 runs to 18 residues. Germline-derived CDR1 and CDR2 are SGHTA and FQGTGA. With 4 bases clipped from V and 4 bases from J, the junction kept 9 bases outside the gene matches.

The rearrangement uses TRBV9 and TRBJ2-3; 9 bases are shared with TRBD2. V lost 3 bases, J lost 4 bases, and 9 bases stayed unmatched. The CDR3 spans 16 residues. From germline, CDR1 is SGDLS and CDR2 YYNGEE. The CDR3 spells CASSASGRGGADTQYF. The DNA of the CDR3 is TGTGCCAGCAGCGCCTCCGGGCGGGGGGGCGCAGATACGCAGTATTTT.

This clone was detected a few times. The chain uses TRBV21-1 and TRBJ2-7; whether TRBD2, the table's D call, matches the DNA was not checked. TRBV21-1 corresponds to a pseudogene. The CDR3 has 15 amino acids. The CDR3 bases are TGTGCCAGAGCTGCCGGGGACGGGGCGGGACACGAGCAGTACTTC. The encoded protein is CARAAGDGAGHEQYF.

This clone was observed a few times. This sequence joins TRBV7-2 and TRBJ1-3, with D perhaps matching TRBD1 (5 bases). Germline CDR1 and CDR2: SGHTA and FQGNSA. The CDR3 has 16 amino acids. The V gene lost 3 bases and the J gene lost 4 bases, with 16 bases spanning the gap. CDR3 region: CASSLGRGGSGNTIYF. The CDR3, as DNA: TGTGCCAGCAGCTTGGGGCGGGGAGGGTCGGGAAACACCATATATTTT.

The chain uses TRBV19 and TRBJ1-2; weak D call: TRBD1 (6 bases). CDR1 and CDR2 (germline): LNHDA, SQIVND (reference sequence). Trimming removed 0 bases from V and 4 bases from J, with 15 bases in between. CDR3 length equals 16 residues. CDR3 sequence (DNA): TGTGCCAGTAGTATAGATGAAACAGGGTCCCTCTATGGCTACACCTTC. Protein product: CASSIDETGSLYGYTF. The full variable domain, rest sourced from reference TRBV19 and TRBJ1-2, is DGGITQSPKYLFRKEGQNVTLSCEQNLNHDAMYWYRQDPGQGLRLIYYSQIVNDFQKGDIAEGYSVSREKKESFPLTVTSAQKNPTAFYLCASSIDETGSLYGYTFGSGTRLTVV.

The V and J genes are TRBV5-5 and TRBJ2-7; perhaps TRBD1 as D (5 bases). CDR3 length equals 15 residues. V lost 4 bases and J 4 bases, leaving 18 bases between the germline ends. Germline loops: CDR1 SGHKS, CDR2 YYEKEE (reference sequence). The CDR3 coding sequence is TGTGCCAGCAGCCCAACCGCCAGGGAACGATACGAGCAGTACTTC. The encoded protein is CASSPTARERYEQYF.

This clone was detected once. V and J are TRBV2 and TRBJ2-3; 7 bases agree with TRBD2. In germline, CDR1 is SNHLY, CDR2 FYNNEI. The CDR3 covers 14 residues. With V trimmed by 10 bases and J by 4 bases, 11 bases remained unmatched. The CDR3 loop reads CATSGWAGADTQYF. The CDR3 coding sequence is TGTGCCACCTCAGGATGGGCGGGGGCAGATACGCAGTATTTT.

J is TRBJ2-7 and V is TRBV25-1, with TRBD1 matching 9 bases. The junction had 9 bases not matched to a gene; V was cut back by 6 bases and J by 3 bases. CDR3 length equals 15 residues. The germline gives CDR1 MGHDK, CDR2 SYGVNS. The CDR3 nucleotides read TGTGCCAGCAGCCCCGGGACAGGGTATTTCTACGAGCAGTACTTC. It codes for CASSPGTGYFYEQYF.

V gene TRBV7-9 combines with J gene TRBJ2-1; 11 bases map to TRBD2. The ends lost 5 bases at V and 9 bases at J; junction bases unmatched: 9. Germline V gives CDR1 SEHNR, CDR2 FQNEAQ (reference sequence). This CDR3 is 15 amino acids long. The DNA of the CDR3 is TGTGCCAGCAGCCCGACTAGCGGGGAGTTGAGTGAGCAGTTCTTC. Its protein product is CASSPTSGELSEQFF.

This rearrangement joins TRBV11-1 to TRBJ1-1; 8 nucleotides line up with TRBD1. In germline, CDR1 is SGHAT, CDR2 FQDESV (reference sequence). The CDR3 has 15 residues. V lost 5 bases and J lost 4; bases outside the gene matches: 9. The CDR3 region has the DNA TGTGCCAGCAGCCTAAACAGGGGGGTAGGCACTGAAGCTTTCTTT. Protein sequence: CASSLNRGVGTEAFF.

The V call is TRBV9, the J call TRBJ2-2; D perhaps matches TRBD1 (5 bases). V lost 3 bases to trimming and J lost 0 bases, with 9 bases between them. The germline V gene encodes CDR1 SGDLS and CDR2 YYNGEE. The CDR3 extends over 15 amino acids. Here the CDR3 DNA reads TGTGCCAGCAGCGAAATGACAGCGAACACCGGGGAGCTGTTTTTT. Protein: CASSEMTANTGELFF.

This clone was picked up a small number of times. This sequence joins TRBV7-8 and TRBJ1-1; TRBD1 aligns across 7 bases. Germline V gene sequence: CDR1 SGHVS, CDR2 FQNEAQ. CDR3 length: 13 amino acids. The ends lost 6 bases at V and 7 bases at J; junction bases unmatched: 8. In DNA form, the CDR3 reads TGTGCCAGCAGGCCGGAGGGGGCGGGTGAAGCTTTCTTT. It encodes CASRPEGAGEAFF.

J is TRBJ2-1 and V is TRBV7-7; TRBD1 agrees at 9 bases. Germline CDR1 reads SSHAT; CDR2 reads FNYEAQ (reference sequence). V was pared by 1 base and J by 7 bases, with 8 bases of the junction left unmatched. The CDR3 consists of 16 residues. The DNA of the CDR3 is TGTGCCAGCAGCTTAGGGGGGACAGGGACAGGGAATGAGCAGTTCTTC. This codes for CASSLGGTGTGNEQFF.

This clone was counted once. The chain employs TRBV6-6 and TRBJ1-2, with D possibly matching TRBD1 (6 bases). V was clipped by 2 bases and J by 2 bases, with 9 bases between them. The length of the CDR3 is 14 residues. Germline CDR1 and CDR2: MNHNY and SVGAGI (reference sequence). The CDR3 sequence is CASSYPGQNYGYTF. CDR3 coding DNA: TGTGCCAGCAGTTACCCGGGACAAAACTATGGCTACACCTTC.

This chain joins TRBV7-9 and TRBJ2-7; D may be TRBD2 (5 bases). This CDR3 has 12 residues. V was shortened by 5 bases and J by 2 bases, with 7 bases between the two germline ends. CDR1 SEHNR and CDR2 FQNEAQ come from the germline V gene (reference sequence). This chain's CDR3 is CASSLGTYEQYF. CDR3 nucleotide sequence: TGTGCCAGCAGCCTCGGGACCTACGAGCAGTACTTC.

This clone was seen a handful of times. V and J are TRBV2 and TRBJ2-5, with 14 bases that match TRBD2. The CDR3 has 15 amino acids. The germline gives CDR1 SNHLY, CDR2 FYNNEI. V lost 6 bases to trimming and J lost 6 bases; unmatched junction nucleotides: 6. CDR3: CASRLGLAGGQTQYF. The CDR3 DNA sequence: TGTGCCAGCAGGCTCGGACTAGCGGGGGGACAGACCCAGTACTTC.

This clone was picked up a small number of times. The gene calls are TRBV2 and TRBJ1-6; D may be TRBD1 (6 bases). The germline V gene has CDR1 SNHLY and CDR2 FYNNEI. Trimming took off 7 bases at V and 6 bases at J, with 16 bases between the two ends. This CDR3 has 15 amino acids. DNA for the CDR3: TGTGCCAGCACGCCTGCGAGCAGGGGTAATTCACCCCTCCACTTT. This encodes CASTPASRGNSPLHF.

The chain couples TRBV5-6 to TRBJ2-7, with 9 bases matching TRBD2. J was trimmed by 6 bases and V by 4 bases; bases with no gene match: 11. Germline loops: CDR1 SGHDT, CDR2 YYEEEE. The CDR3 spans 15 residues. The CDR3 protein is CASSPRGLAQSEQYF. DNA of the CDR3: TGTGCCAGCAGCCCGCGGGGACTAGCTCAATCCGAGCAGTACTTC.

The CDR3 is CASSSREAGGEKLFF. The CDR3 bases are TGCGCCAGCAGCTCCAGGGAAGCGGGGGGTGAAAAACTGTTTTTT. The chain joins TRBV5-1 to TRBJ1-4; D perhaps matches TRBD1 (5 bases). Germline V gene sequence: CDR1 SGHRS, CDR2 YFSETQ. The V gene lost 3 bases and the J gene lost 7 bases, with 16 bases spanning the gap. The CDR3 is made up of 15 amino acids.

The V gene is TRBV19, the J gene TRBJ1-2; 8 positions match TRBD1. Germline V gene data show CDR1 as LNHDA and CDR2 as SQIVND (reference sequence). The CDR3 extends over 17 amino acids. Trimming removed 1 base from V and 4 bases from J; junction bases left unmatched: 11. This CDR3 reads CASSIVPGGAPAYGYTF. Here the CDR3 DNA reads TGTGCCAGTAGTATAGTGCCAGGGGGCGCTCCGGCCTATGGCTACACCTTC.

The chain couples TRBV19 to TRBJ1-2; D might be TRBD1 (6 bases). The length of the CDR3 is 17 residues. V was pared by 5 bases and J by 3 bases, with 22 bases between. Germline V CDR1 and CDR2: LNHDA, SQIVND (reference sequence). CDR3 loop: CASSAFIGDRRYYGYTF. DNA for the CDR3: TGTGCCAGTAGTGCCTTTATCGGAGACAGGCGATACTATGGCTACACCTTC.

This clone came up a few times. This chain links TRBV6-5 with TRBJ2-7, with 7 bases lining up with TRBD2. CDR1 MNHEY and CDR2 SVGAGI come from the germline V gene. This CDR3 is built from 15 residues. After removal of 2 bases from V and 2 bases from J, the junction contained 6 bases not matched to a gene. CDR3 region: CASSYRGGATYEQYF. For the CDR3, the DNA is TGTGCCAGCAGTTACCGCGGGGGTGCAACCTACGAGCAGTACTTC.